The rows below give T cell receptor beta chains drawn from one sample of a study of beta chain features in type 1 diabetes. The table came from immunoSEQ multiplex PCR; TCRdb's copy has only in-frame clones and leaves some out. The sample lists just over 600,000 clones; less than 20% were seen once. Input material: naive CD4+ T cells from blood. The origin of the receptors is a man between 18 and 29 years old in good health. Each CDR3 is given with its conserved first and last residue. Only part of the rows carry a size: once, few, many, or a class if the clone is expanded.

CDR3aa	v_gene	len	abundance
CSGSGTGLITEAFF	TRBV29-1	14	few
CASSQEVQGAGGYTF	TRBV4-2	15	few
CASSVVSQINEQFF	TRBV9	14	.
CASSVGQGGYTF	TRBV9	12	few
CASRDRPGQGPYGYTF	TRBV28	16	.
CATSRSPKDRPEAFF	TRBV15	15	.
CASSSGTPGYEQYF	TRBV5-1	14	.
CASSSPPTGYEQYF	TRBV28	14	.
CASSSVAGVVTGELFF	TRBV7-2	16	few
CASSVTQTSGRASGELFF	TRBV9	18	.
CASSERQGNTGELFF	TRBV25-1	15	few
CASSFGLPSNTGELFF	TRBV5-4	16	.